One and the same sample provided the 32 T cell receptor beta chains below, sequenced in a study of blood T cell repertoires in COVID-19. Repertoires were generated with immunoSEQ multiplex PCR, while TCRdb's copy carries only in-frame clones and drops some. The table has approximately 100,000 clones, about 75% seen once; the top ten hold about 6%. Input material: peripheral blood. The receptor set was obtained from an elderly man with acute or convalescent COVID-19.

This chain joins TRBV7-2 and TRBJ2-5, with 7 bases lining up with TRBD1. The CDR3 consists of 13 residues. Trimming removed 3 bases from V and 5 bases from J; junction bases left unmatched: 3. Germline values: CDR1 SGHTA, CDR2 FQGNSA. CDR3 sequence reads: CASSFRGYETQYF. CDR3 bases: TGTGCCAGCAGCTTCAGGGGGTACGAGACCCAGTACTTC.

The chain carries TRBV13 and TRBJ1-1; D is unclear. This CDR3 region has 13 residues. The V gene's germline CDR1 is PRHDT and CDR2 FYEKMQ (reference sequence). Trimming took 3 bases from V and 1 from J, leaving 6 bases between them. The CDR3 is CASSFRGNTEAFF. The DNA for the CDR3 is TGTGCCAGCAGCTTTCGGGGGAACACTGAAGCTTTCTTT.

The chain combines TRBV6-2 or TRBV6-3 with TRBJ2-7; D remains ambiguous. Trimming took 0 bases from V and 6 from J, leaving 12 bases between them. This CDR3 has 14 residues. The V gene's germline CDR1 is MNHEY and CDR2 SVGEGT. The CDR3 sequence is CASSYSPSPVEQYF. The CDR3 nucleotides are TGTGCCAGCAGTTACTCCCCCTCTCCTGTCGAGCAGTACTTC.

The chain couples TRBV5-6 to TRBJ1-1; tentative D call: TRBD1 (6 bases). Germline-derived CDR1 and CDR2 are SGHDT and YYEEEE. V lost 0 bases and J 2 bases, leaving 8 bases between the germline ends. This CDR3 contains 14 residues. The CDR3 DNA is TGTGCCAGCAGCTTGGGACAGGCCAACACTGAAGCTTTCTTT. Protein product: CASSLGQANTEAFF.

This clone was detected only a few times. The gene calls are TRBV20-1 and TRBJ1-4; 11 bases fit TRBD1. Germline V gene data show CDR1 as DFQATT and CDR2 as SNEGSKA (reference sequence). V lost 3 bases and J lost 8; bases outside the gene matches: 5. This CDR3 is built from 14 residues. This CDR3 reads CSASGQGAGEKLFF. CDR3 DNA sequence: TGCAGTGCTAGTGGACAGGGGGCGGGAGAAAAACTGTTTTTT.

The gene calls are TRBV7-2 and TRBJ1-2, with D tentatively TRBD1 (6 bases). V was clipped by 5 bases and J by 7 bases, with 14 bases between them. CDR1 and CDR2 from the germline V gene are SGHTA and FQGNSA. The CDR3 sequence is 13 residues long. Here the CDR3 reads CASSLLQGTGYTF. The CDR3 DNA reads TGTGCCAGCAGCCTACTGCAGGGGACTGGCTACACCTTC. The complete variable domain, with remaining parts taken from reference TRBV7-2 and TRBJ1-2, reads GAGVSQSPSNKVTEKGKDVELRCDPISGHTALYWYRQSLGQGLEFLIYFQGNSAPDKSGLPSDRFSAERTGGSVSTLTIQRTQQEDSAVYLCASSLLQGTGYTFGSGTRLTVV.

In this sample, this clone turned up once. DNA of the CDR3: TGTGCCAGCAGCTCGCTCAGGACAGGGCGGACAGATACGCAGTATTTT. It translates to CASSSLRTGRTDTQYF. The chain recombines TRBV5-6 with TRBJ2-3; 8 bases are shared with TRBD1. The CDR3 totals 16 residues. V lost 3 bases and J lost 3; bases outside the gene matches: 9. Germline lookup yields CDR1 SGHDT and CDR2 YYEEEE.

The chain links TRBV19 to TRBJ2-1; D is unclear. The CDR3 sequence is 13 residues long. Trimming left V 4 bases short and J 4 bases short, with 8 bases between. From germline, CDR1 is LNHDA and CDR2 SQIVND (reference sequence). CDR3 nucleotides: TGTGCCAGTAGTAGACTTATATACAATGAGCAGTTCTTC. It is translated as CASSRLIYNEQFF.

The gene calls are TRBV30 and TRBJ2-3, with D tentatively TRBD2 (6 bases). V shed 2 bases and J shed 2 bases, with 14 bases lying between them. CDR1 and CDR2 (germline): GTSNPN, SVGIG (reference sequence). This CDR3 is 15 amino acids long. The CDR3 spells CAWSKDYRDTDTQYF. CDR3 coding DNA: TGTGCCTGGAGTAAGGACTACCGCGACACAGATACGCAGTATTTT.

This clone was observed a single time. The chain recombines TRBV28 with TRBJ1-4; TRBD1 agrees at 7 bases. Germline assignment: CDR1 MDHEN and CDR2 SYDVKM. After removal of 5 bases from V and 0 bases from J, the junction contained 6 bases not matched to a gene. This CDR3 contains 16 residues. CDR3: CASSPGTVATNEKLFF. The CDR3 DNA reads TGTGCCAGCAGTCCCGGGACAGTTGCAACTAATGAAAAACTGTTTTTT.

This chain uses TRBV12-3 or TRBV12-4 with TRBJ1-1; D is uncertain. This CDR3 contains 10 residues. The V end lost 9 bases, the J end lost 6 bases, and 8 bases lay between the germline ends. CDR3 nucleotide sequence: TGTGCCAGGAACTGCTCTGAAGCTTTCTTT. Protein sequence: CARNCSEAFF.

The chain couples TRBV19 to TRBJ2-7; 12 bases map to TRBD2. Germline lookup yields CDR1 LNHDA and CDR2 SQIVND (reference sequence). J lost 7 bases, V lost 6 bases, and 13 bases had no gene match. The CDR3 sequence is 16 residues long. CDR3 in DNA: TGTGCCAGTAGCAGGGGGGGACTAGCGGGCACGGGAGAGCAGTACTTC. Amino acid sequence: CASSRGGLAGTGEQYF.

The chain has TRBV7-2 and TRBJ1-6, with no clear D. Deletions cut 2 bases from V and 9 bases from J, with 11 bases between. CDR1 and CDR2 from the germline V gene are SGHTA and FQGNSA. The CDR3 runs to 14 residues. CDR3 sequence reads: CASSLRRTGSPLHF. The CDR3 DNA follows: TGTGCCAGCAGCTTAAGGAGGACCGGTTCACCCCTCCACTTT.

V gene TRBV11-2 combines with J gene TRBJ1-2; 7 bases line up with TRBD1. The ends lost 0 bases at V and 7 bases at J; junction bases unmatched: 5. Germline V gives CDR1 SGHAT, CDR2 FQNNGV. The CDR3 length is 14 residues. CDR3 sequence: CASSLETTGTGYTF. DNA of the CDR3: TGTGCCAGCAGCTTAGAGACGACAGGGACTGGCTACACCTTC. Together with reference TRBV11-2 and TRBJ1-2, the CDR3 gives the full variable domain: EAGVAQSPRYKIIEKRQSVAFWCNPISGHATLYWYQQILGQGPKLLIQFQNNGVVDDSQLPKDRFSAERLKGVDSTLKIQPAKLEDSAVYLCASSLETTGTGYTFGSGTRLTVV.

The chain couples TRBV5-5 to TRBJ2-7; the match to TRBD2 covers 8 bases. The junction had 6 bases not matched to a gene; V was cut back by 0 bases and J by 7 bases. This CDR3 is 14 amino acids long. The germline V gene encodes CDR1 SGHKS and CDR2 YYEKEE (reference sequence). CDR3 sequence (DNA): TGTGCCAGCAGCTTGGAGCGGGGGATGAGGGAGCAGTACTTC. The encoded protein is CASSLERGMREQYF.

The chain uses TRBV12-3 or TRBV12-4 and TRBJ1-1; D uncertain. Deletions cut 3 bases from V and 2 bases from J, with 7 bases between. The CDR3 loop spans 13 amino acids. CDR3 protein: CASSLARNTEAFF. CDR3 DNA sequence: TGTGCCAGCAGTTTGGCCAGAAACACTGAAGCTTTCTTT.

The gene calls are TRBV27 and TRBJ2-3, with D maybe TRBD2 (6 bases). The germline V and J ends were trimmed by 6 bases and 0 bases, with 7 bases remaining between them. Germline values: CDR1 MNHEY, CDR2 SMNVEV (reference sequence). The CDR3 runs to 13 residues. The CDR3 sequence: CASRDYSTDTQYF. DNA for the CDR3: TGTGCCAGCAGGGACTACAGCACAGATACGCAGTATTTT.

This chain connects TRBV9 to TRBJ1-3, with D unresolved. The germline gives CDR1 SGDLS, CDR2 YYNGEE. The germline V and J ends were trimmed by 6 bases and 0 bases, with 13 bases remaining between them. The CDR3 loop spans 15 amino acids. CDR3 DNA: TGTGCCAGCACCCCTTCGGGAGTCTCTGGAAACACCATATATTTT. Protein product: CASTPSGVSGNTIYF.

V gene TRBV5-1 combines with J gene TRBJ2-1; perhaps TRBD2 as D (5 bases). Germline-derived CDR1 and CDR2 are SGHRS and YFSETQ. The ends were cut back, 2 bases at V and 0 bases at J, with 12 bases in the middle. The CDR3 loop spans 16 amino acids. Here the CDR3 DNA reads TGCGCCAGCAGCTTTCTAGGAGGAAGCTCCTACAATGAGCAGTTCTTC. Translating it yields CASSFLGGSSYNEQFF. Full variable domain (rest looked up from reference TRBV5-1 and TRBJ2-1): KAGVTQTPRYLIKTRGQQVTLSCSPISGHRSVSWYQQTPGQGLQFLFEYFSETQRNKGNFPGRFSGRQFSNSRSEMNVSTLELGDSALYLCASSFLGGSSYNEQFFGPGTRLTVL.

The chain combines TRBV2 with TRBJ2-7; 7 nucleotides line up with TRBD2. Unmatched junction bases numbered 3, after V lost 6 bases and J lost 7 bases. From germline, CDR1 is SNHLY and CDR2 FYNNEI. The CDR3 spans 11 residues. The CDR3 sequence is CASSVAGEQYF. The CDR3 DNA follows: TGTGCCAGCAGCGTAGCGGGTGAGCAGTACTTC.

About this clone: A single base separates this from a much larger clone, so it may be a read error. Additional DNA sequences in this sample encode the identical CDR3. The V gene is TRBV9, the J gene TRBJ2-1, with 11 bases aligning to TRBD1. The J segment lost 5 bases and the V segment lost 2 bases, leaving 3 bases of the junction unmatched. The CDR3 is 15 residues long. Germline values: CDR1 SGDLS, CDR2 YYNGEE. CDR3 sequence (DNA): TGTGCCAGCAGCGTTGGACAGGGGGCGCACAATGAGCAGTTCTTC. Translating gives CASSVGQGAHNEQFF. The variable domain in full, with the rest retrieved from reference TRBV9 and TRBJ2-1, is DSGVTQTPKHLITATGQRVTLRCSPRSGDLSVYWYQQSLDQGLQFLIQYYNGEERAKGNILERFSAQQFPDLHSELNLSSLELGDSALYFCASSVGQGAHNEQFFGPGTRLTVL.

The chain carries TRBV6-4 and TRBJ1-1, with D maybe TRBD1 (6 bases). Germline assignment: CDR1 MRHNA and CDR2 SNTAGT. Trimming cost V 6 bases and J 1 base, with 12 bases left between them. This CDR3 is 14 amino acids long. CDR3 nucleotide sequence: TGTGCCAGCAGGACGGACAGTGGGAACACTGAAGCTTTCTTT. Its protein is CASRTDSGNTEAFF.

The chain joins TRBV28 to TRBJ2-1; 7 nucleotides align to TRBD2. This CDR3 has 18 amino acids. After removal of 3 bases from V and 2 bases from J, the junction contained 13 bases not matched to a gene. CDR1 and CDR2 from the germline V gene are MDHEN and SYDVKM. CDR3 loop: CASSFTRSQRDAYNEQFF. CDR3 nucleotides: TGTGCCAGCAGTTTTACCCGCTCCCAGCGGGATGCCTACAATGAGCAGTTCTTC. The full variable domain, rest sourced from reference TRBV28 and TRBJ2-1, is DVKVTQSSRYLVKRTGEKVFLECVQDMDHENMFWYRQDPGLGLRLIYFSYDVKMKEKGDIPEGYSVSREKKERFSLILESASTNQTSMYLCASSFTRSQRDAYNEQFFGPGTRLTVL.

V gene TRBV6-2 or TRBV6-3 combines with J gene TRBJ2-1; 8 positions match TRBD2. CDR1 is MNHEY, CDR2 SVGEGT, per germline. V lost 6 bases, J lost 6 bases, and 10 bases stayed unmatched. The CDR3 totals 15 residues. The CDR3 reads CASSSLAGLSNEQFF. CDR3 DNA sequence: TGTGCCAGCAGCTCTCTAGCGGGTTTATCCAATGAGCAGTTCTTC.

The chain employs TRBV6-1 and TRBJ2-7, with TRBD1 matching over 12 bases. CDR1 is MNHNS, CDR2 SASEGT, per germline. The trim removed 2 bases at V and 3 bases at J, leaving 5 bases unmatched. The CDR3 runs to 16 residues. CDR3 DNA sequence: TGTGCCAGCAGTGAAATTTGGGACAGGGGGCTCTACGAGCAGTACTTC. Amino acids: CASSEIWDRGLYEQYF.

The V and J genes are TRBV5-8 and TRBJ1-4; TRBD1 matches at 7 bases. The V and J ends lost 0 bases and 5 bases, in that order; junction bases with no gene match: 7. This CDR3 has 16 amino acids. CDR1 and CDR2 (germline): SGHTS, YDEGEE. Here the CDR3 DNA reads TGTGCCAGCAGCTTGGGACAGGGAAGATCCAATGAAAAACTGTTTTTT. It codes for CASSLGQGRSNEKLFF.

The chain joins TRBV5-1 to TRBJ2-1; D is possibly TRBD2 (5 bases). The CDR3 sequence is 14 residues long. CDR1 SGHRS and CDR2 YFSETQ come from the germline V gene. Trimming took off 6 bases at V and 2 bases at J, with 12 bases between the two ends. Here the CDR3 reads CASKGEGPYNEQFF. CDR3 sequence (DNA): TGCGCCAGCAAGGGTGAGGGTCCCTACAATGAGCAGTTCTTC.

This rearrangement joins TRBV28 to TRBJ1-2; possibly TRBD1 for D (5 bases). Trimming left V 7 bases short and J 2 bases short, with 14 bases between. Germline V CDR1 and CDR2: MDHEN, SYDVKM. The CDR3 has 14 residues. The CDR3 bases are TGTGCCAGCACCCAAACAGGAGTAAACTATGGCTACACCTTC. The encoded protein is CASTQTGVNYGYTF.

The rearrangement joins TRBV5-1 to TRBJ2-5, with 8 bases matching TRBD1. Germline trimming cut 4 bases from V and 1 base from J; bases unmatched to any gene: 3. Germline CDR1 reads SGHRS; CDR2 reads YFSETQ. The CDR3 length is 14 residues. The CDR3 is CASSAGGSQETQYF. The CDR3 nucleotides are TGCGCCAGCAGCGCAGGGGGCTCCCAAGAGACCCAGTACTTC.

The J gene is TRBJ2-7, the V gene TRBV5-4; 10 bases align to TRBD2. The trim removed 4 bases at V and 6 bases at J, leaving 10 bases unmatched. The germline V gene has CDR1 SGHNT and CDR2 YYREEE (reference sequence). The CDR3 totals 15 residues. CDR3 amino acids: CASSPGTSEGFEQYF. The CDR3, as DNA: TGTGCCAGCAGCCCCGGGACTAGCGAGGGCTTCGAGCAGTACTTC.

V and J are TRBV9 and TRBJ2-3, with 10 bases matching TRBD2. The V gene's germline CDR1 is SGDLS and CDR2 YYNGEE. Germline trimming cut 0 bases from V and 6 bases from J; bases unmatched to any gene: 7. The CDR3 has 16 amino acids. The CDR3 region has the DNA TGTGCCAGCAGCGTAGGAGGTCTAGCGGGAGATGATACGCAGTATTTT. Translated, it gives CASSVGGLAGDDTQYF. Full variable domain (missing parts from reference TRBV9 and TRBJ2-3): DSGVTQTPKHLITATGQRVTLRCSPRSGDLSVYWYQQSLDQGLQFLIQYYNGEERAKGNILERFSAQQFPDLHSELNLSSLELGDSALYFCASSVGGLAGDDTQYFGPGTRLTVL.

V usage is TRBV4-1 and J usage is TRBJ2-1; TRBD2 matches 11 bases. Losses at the gene ends were 4 bases for V and 6 bases for J; bases not matched to a gene: 8. This CDR3 has 16 amino acids. Germline V lookup: CDR1 MGHRA, CDR2 YSYEKL. Here the CDR3 DNA reads TGCGCCAGCAGCCCTTCGCCTGGACTAGCGGGCAATGAGCAGTTCTTC. Residues: CASSPSPGLAGNEQFF.